The rows below give T cell receptor beta chains drawn from one sample of a study of blood T cell repertoires in COVID-19. TCRdb keeps only in-frame clones here, not all; method: immunoSEQ multiplex PCR. This repertoire shows 190,000 or so clones, around 88% found once; its top ten account for roughly 9.1%. The sample consisted of PBMCs or T cells enriched from blood (not recorded which). These TCRs come from a woman aged 25 to 39 who had recovered from COVID-19. The CDR3 runs from the conserved cysteine through the conserved F or W. The D gene is left open where the match is weak.

v_call	j_call	d_call	cdr3_nt	cdr3_aa
TRBV29-1	TRBJ1-2	TRBD1	TGCAGCGTTGAAGACAGTGAGGAGGGGGCGGGTGGCTACACCTTC	CSVEDSEEGAGGYTF
TRBV6-5	TRBJ2-1	TRBD2	TGTGCCAGCATTGGGACTAGCTTAAATGAGCAGTTCTTC	CASIGTSLNEQFF
TRBV24-1	TRBJ2-1	TRBD2	TGTGCCACCAGTGCAGGAGCGGGAGGGCCCGATGAGCAGTTCTTC	CATSAGAGGPDEQFF
TRBV28	TRBJ2-6	NA	TGTGCCAGCAGTACAACTGGGGCCAACGTCCTGACTTTC	CASSTTGANVLTF
TRBV4-2	TRBJ2-1	TRBD2	TGTGCCAGCAGCCCGACTAGCGGGAGTAGTAATGAGCAGTTCTTC	CASSPTSGSSNEQFF
TRBV4-2	TRBJ2-3	NA	TGTGCCAGCAGCCAAGACGGCGGCCCCTCGGGGGATACGCAGTATTTT	CASSQDGGPSGDTQYF
TRBV28	TRBJ1-4	NA	TGTGCCAGCAAGCGGGGGTCTCCTAATGAAAAACTGTTTTTT	CASKRGSPNEKLFF
TRBV10-3	TRBJ2-1	TRBD1	TGTGCCATCAATGCTCAGGGGGTCGGAAATGAGCAGTTCTTC	CAINAQGVGNEQFF
TRBV11-2	TRBJ2-7	TRBD1	TGTGCCAGCAGCTTGGGACAGGGCAACTACGAGCAGTACTTC	CASSLGQGNYEQYF
TRBV13	TRBJ2-7	NA	TGTGCCAGCAGCGTTTCATACAAGGGGAATACCGCCTACGAGCAGTACTTC	CASSVSYKGNTAYEQYF
TRBV12-3/TRBV12-4	TRBJ1-2	NA	TGTGCCAGCACAGGGGACGGTTTAGGAGGCTACACCTTC	CASTGDGLGGYTF